This TCR beta chain derives from a study of T cells in Graves' hyperthyroidism and ophthalmopathy. This clonotype was recorded at least ten times. There were TCR beta CDR3 regions amplified from RNA transcripts. In the first-round RT-PCR of the TCR CDR3, the HTBI primer set was used. TCRdb re-derived calls from the multiplex PCR reads in MiXCR, one entry per CDR3 protein. The table includes about 350,000 distinct CDR3 sequences, roughly 14% detected once. CDR3 length: 16 amino acids. The germline V gene encodes CDR1 DFQATT and CDR2 SNEGSKA (reference sequence). Trimming cost V 2 bases and J 5 bases, with 20 bases left between them.

The clonotype originates from a woman under 40 with Graves' hyperthyroidism. Source material: blood. This chain uses TRBV20-1 with TRBJ2-3, with D possibly TRBD2 on 5 matching bases. CDR3 sequence (DNA): TGCAGTGCTAGATCCCCGGGCCCAGAAGGAGGAGATACGCAGTATTTT. This gives the protein CSARSPGPEGGDTQYF.